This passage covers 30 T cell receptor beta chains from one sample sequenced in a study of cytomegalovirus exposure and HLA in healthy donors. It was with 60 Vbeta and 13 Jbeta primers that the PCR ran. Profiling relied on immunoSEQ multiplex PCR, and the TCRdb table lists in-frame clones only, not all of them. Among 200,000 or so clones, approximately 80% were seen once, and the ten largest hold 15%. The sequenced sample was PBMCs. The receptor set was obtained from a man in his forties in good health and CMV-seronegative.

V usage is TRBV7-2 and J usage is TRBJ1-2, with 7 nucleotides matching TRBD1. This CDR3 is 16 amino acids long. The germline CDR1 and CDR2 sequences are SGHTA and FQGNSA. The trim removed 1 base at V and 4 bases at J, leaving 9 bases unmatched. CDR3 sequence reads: CASSLGGQREIYGYTF. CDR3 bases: TGTGCCAGCAGCTTAGGGGGACAGCGGGAGATCTATGGCTACACCTTC.

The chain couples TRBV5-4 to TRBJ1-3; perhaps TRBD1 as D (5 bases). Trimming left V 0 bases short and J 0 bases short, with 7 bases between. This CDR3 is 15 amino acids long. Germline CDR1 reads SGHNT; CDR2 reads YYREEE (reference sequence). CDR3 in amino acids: CASSLDRSSGNTIYF. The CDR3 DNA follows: TGTGCCAGCAGCTTGGACAGGAGCTCTGGAAACACCATATATTTT. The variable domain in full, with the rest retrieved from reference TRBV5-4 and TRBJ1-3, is ETGVTQSPTHLIKTRGQQVTLRCSSQSGHNTVSWYQQALGQGPQFIFQYYREEENGRGNFPPRFSGLQFPNYSSELNVNALELDDSALYLCASSLDRSSGNTIYFGEGSWLTVV.

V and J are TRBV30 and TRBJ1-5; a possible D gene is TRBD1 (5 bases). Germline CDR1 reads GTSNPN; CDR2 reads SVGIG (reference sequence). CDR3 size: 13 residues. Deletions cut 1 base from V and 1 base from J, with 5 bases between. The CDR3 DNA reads TGTGCCTGGAGTGAGGGGAGCAATCAGCCCCAGCATTTT. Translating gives CAWSEGSNQPQHF.

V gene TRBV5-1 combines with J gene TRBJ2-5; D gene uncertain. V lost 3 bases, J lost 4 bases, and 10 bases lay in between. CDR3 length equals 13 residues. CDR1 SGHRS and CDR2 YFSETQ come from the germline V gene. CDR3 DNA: TGCGCCAGCAGCTCCCACCTCAGAGAGACCCAGTACTTC. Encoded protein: CASSSHLRETQYF.

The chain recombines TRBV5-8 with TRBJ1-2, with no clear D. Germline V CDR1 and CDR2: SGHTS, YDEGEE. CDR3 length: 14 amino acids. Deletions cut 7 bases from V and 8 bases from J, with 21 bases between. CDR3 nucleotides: TGTGCCAGCTCCCAGGCCCCCGGGGATGGCGGCTACACCTTC. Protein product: CASSQAPGDGGYTF.

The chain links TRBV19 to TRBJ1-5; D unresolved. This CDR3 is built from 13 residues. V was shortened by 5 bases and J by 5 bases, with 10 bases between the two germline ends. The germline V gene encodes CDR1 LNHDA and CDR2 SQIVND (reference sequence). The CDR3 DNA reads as TGTGCCAGTAGTCTGCAGAGGTATCAGCCCCAGCATTTT. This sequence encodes CASSLQRYQPQHF. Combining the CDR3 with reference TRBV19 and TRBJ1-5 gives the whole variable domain DGGITQSPKYLFRKEGQNVTLSCEQNLNHDAMYWYRQDPGQGLRLIYYSQIVNDFQKGDIAEGYSVSREKKESFPLTVTSAQKNPTAFYLCASSLQRYQPQHFGDGTRLSIL.

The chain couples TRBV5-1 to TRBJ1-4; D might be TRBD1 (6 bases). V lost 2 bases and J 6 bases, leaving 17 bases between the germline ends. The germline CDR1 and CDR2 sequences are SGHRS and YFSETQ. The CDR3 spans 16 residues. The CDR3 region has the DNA TGCGCCAGCAGCTTACCCCCGGACAGCTACGATGAAAAACTGTTTTTT. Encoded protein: CASSLPPDSYDEKLFF.

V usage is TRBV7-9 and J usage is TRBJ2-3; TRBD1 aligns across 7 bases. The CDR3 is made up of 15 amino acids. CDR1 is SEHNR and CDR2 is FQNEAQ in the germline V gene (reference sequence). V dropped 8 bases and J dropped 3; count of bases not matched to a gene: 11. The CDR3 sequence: CASQLQGVGTDTQYF. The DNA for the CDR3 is TGTGCCAGCCAATTGCAGGGGGTGGGAACAGATACGCAGTATTTT.

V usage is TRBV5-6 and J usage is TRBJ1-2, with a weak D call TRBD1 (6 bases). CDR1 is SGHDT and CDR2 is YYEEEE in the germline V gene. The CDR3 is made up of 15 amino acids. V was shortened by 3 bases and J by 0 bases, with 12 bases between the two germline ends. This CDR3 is CASSSGGPSNYGYTF. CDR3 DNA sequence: TGTGCCAGCAGCTCGGGGGGGCCCTCTAACTATGGCTACACCTTC. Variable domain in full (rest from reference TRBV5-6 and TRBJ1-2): DAGVTQSPTHLIKTRGQQVTLRCSPKSGHDTVSWYQQALGQGPQFIFQYYEEEERQRGNFPDRFSGHQFPNYSSELNVNALLLGDSALYLCASSSGGPSNYGYTFGSGTRLTVV.

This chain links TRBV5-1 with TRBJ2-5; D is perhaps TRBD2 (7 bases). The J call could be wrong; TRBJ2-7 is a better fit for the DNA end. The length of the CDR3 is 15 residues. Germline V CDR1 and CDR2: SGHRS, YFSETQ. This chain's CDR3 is CASSRGGTASHEQYF. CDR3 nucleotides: TGCGCCAGCAGCAGGGGGGGGACTGCGTCCCACGAGCAGTACTTC.

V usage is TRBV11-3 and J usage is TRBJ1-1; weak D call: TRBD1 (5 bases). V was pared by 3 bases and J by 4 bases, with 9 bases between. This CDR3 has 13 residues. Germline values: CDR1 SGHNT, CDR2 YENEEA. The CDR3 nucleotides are TGTGCCAGCAGCTTTCAGGGTGGCACTGAAGCTTTCTTT. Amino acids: CASSFQGGTEAFF.

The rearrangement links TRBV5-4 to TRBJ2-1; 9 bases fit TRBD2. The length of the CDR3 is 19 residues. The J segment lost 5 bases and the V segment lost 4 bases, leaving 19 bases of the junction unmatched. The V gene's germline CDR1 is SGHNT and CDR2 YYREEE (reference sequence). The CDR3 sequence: CASSLLGAGGPAIDNEQFF. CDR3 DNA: TGTGCCAGCAGCCTTCTTGGGGCGGGAGGGCCTGCGATCGACAATGAGCAGTTCTTC. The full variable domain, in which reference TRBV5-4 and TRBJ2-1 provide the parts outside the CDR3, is ETGVTQSPTHLIKTRGQQVTLRCSSQSGHNTVSWYQQALGQGPQFIFQYYREEENGRGNFPPRFSGLQFPNYSSELNVNALELDDSALYLCASSLLGAGGPAIDNEQFFGPGTRLTVL.

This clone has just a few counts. The CDR3 reads CASSPQGGSAFF. CDR3 in DNA: TGCGCCAGCAGCCCCCAGGGGGGTTCGGCTTTCTTT. The chain links TRBV5-1 to TRBJ1-1, with 7 bases aligning to TRBD1. Per germline, CDR1 SGHRS and CDR2 YFSETQ. J was trimmed by 11 bases and V by 4 bases; bases with no gene match: 8. The CDR3 has 12 residues.

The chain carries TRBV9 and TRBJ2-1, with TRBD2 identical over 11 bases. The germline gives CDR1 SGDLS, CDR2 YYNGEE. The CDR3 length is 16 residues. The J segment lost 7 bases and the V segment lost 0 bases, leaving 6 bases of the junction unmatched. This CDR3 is CASSVGLAGGQNEQFF. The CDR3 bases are TGTGCCAGCAGCGTAGGGCTAGCGGGAGGTCAGAATGAGCAGTTCTTC.

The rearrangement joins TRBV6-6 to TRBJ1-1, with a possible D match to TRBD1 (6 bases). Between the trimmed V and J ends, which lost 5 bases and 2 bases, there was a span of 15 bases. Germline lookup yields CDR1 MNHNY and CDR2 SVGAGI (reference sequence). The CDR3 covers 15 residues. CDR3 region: CASSDDPGTNTEAFF. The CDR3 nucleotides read TGTGCCAGCAGTGACGATCCCGGGACAAACACTGAAGCTTTCTTT.

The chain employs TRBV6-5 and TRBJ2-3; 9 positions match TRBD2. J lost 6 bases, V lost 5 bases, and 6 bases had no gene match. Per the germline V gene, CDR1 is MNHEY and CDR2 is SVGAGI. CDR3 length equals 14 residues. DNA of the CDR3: TGTGCCAGCAGTAATAGCGGGAGAATGGATACGCAGTATTTT. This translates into CASSNSGRMDTQYF.

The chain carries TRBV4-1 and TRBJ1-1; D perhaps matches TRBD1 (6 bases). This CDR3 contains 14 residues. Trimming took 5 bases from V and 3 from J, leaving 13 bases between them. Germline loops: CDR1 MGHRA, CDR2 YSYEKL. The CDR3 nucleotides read TGCGCCAGCAGCTTACAGGGTGAGGACACTGAAGCTTTCTTT. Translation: CASSLQGEDTEAFF.

CDR3 coding DNA: TGTGCCAGCAGCTTTTCGGCGGGAGGAGAGACCCAGTACTTC. This codes for CASSFSAGGETQYF. The gene calls are TRBV7-9 and TRBJ2-5, with TRBD2 matching 8 bases. This CDR3 has 14 residues. CDR1 is SEHNR and CDR2 is FQNEAQ in the germline V gene (reference sequence). The V segment lost 3 bases and the J segment 4 bases; nucleotides outside the gene matches: 4. The whole variable domain, filled in from reference TRBV7-9 and TRBJ2-5, reads DTGVSQNPRHKITKRGQNVTFRCDPISEHNRLYWYRQTLGQGPEFLTYFQNEAQLEKSRLLSDRFSAERPKGSFSTLEIQRTEQGDSAMYLCASSFSAGGETQYFGPGTRLLVL.

The CDR3 spells CASSQQGLDTQYF. The CDR3, as DNA: TGTGCCAGCAGTCAGCAGGGTTTAGATACGCAGTATTTT. The V gene is TRBV6-6, the J gene TRBJ2-3, with a weak D call TRBD1 (5 bases). Trimming cost V 5 bases and J 5 bases, with 11 bases left between them. Germline V gene data show CDR1 as MNHNY and CDR2 as SVGAGI (reference sequence). The CDR3 is made up of 13 amino acids.

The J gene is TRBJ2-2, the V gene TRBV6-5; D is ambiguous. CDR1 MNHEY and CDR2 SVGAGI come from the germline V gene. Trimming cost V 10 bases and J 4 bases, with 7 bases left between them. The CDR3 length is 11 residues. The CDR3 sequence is CATGGTGELFF. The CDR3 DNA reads TGTGCCACCGGCGGCACCGGGGAGCTGTTTTTT.

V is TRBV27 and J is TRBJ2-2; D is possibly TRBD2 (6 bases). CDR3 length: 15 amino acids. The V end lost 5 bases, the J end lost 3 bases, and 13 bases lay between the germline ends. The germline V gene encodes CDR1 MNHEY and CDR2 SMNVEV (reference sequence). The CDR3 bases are TGTGCCAGCAGTCGAAACGGAGGGGACACCGGGGAGCTGTTTTTT. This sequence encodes CASSRNGGDTGELFF.

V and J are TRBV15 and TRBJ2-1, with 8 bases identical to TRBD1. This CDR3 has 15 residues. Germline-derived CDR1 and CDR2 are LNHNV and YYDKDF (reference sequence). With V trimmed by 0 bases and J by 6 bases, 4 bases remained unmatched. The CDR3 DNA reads TGTGCCACCAGCAGAGATCGTACAGGGGGCAATGAGCAGTTCTTC. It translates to CATSRDRTGGNEQFF.

The CDR3 DNA follows: TGTGCCAGCAGCTTACAGGGTGTGGCAGATACGCAGTATTTT. It is translated as CASSLQGVADTQYF. V gene TRBV11-2 combines with J gene TRBJ2-3; possible D gene TRBD1, 5 bases. The length of the CDR3 is 14 residues. The germline CDR1 and CDR2 sequences are SGHAT and FQNNGV. Trimming stripped 2 bases from V and 4 bases from J, with 10 bases between.

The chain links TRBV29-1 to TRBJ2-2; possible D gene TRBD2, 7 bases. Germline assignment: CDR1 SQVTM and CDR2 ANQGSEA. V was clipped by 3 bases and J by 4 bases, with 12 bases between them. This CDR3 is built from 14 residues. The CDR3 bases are TGCAGCGTTGAGGGGGGGGCCGCCACCGGGGAGCTGTTTTTT. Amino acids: CSVEGGAATGELFF.

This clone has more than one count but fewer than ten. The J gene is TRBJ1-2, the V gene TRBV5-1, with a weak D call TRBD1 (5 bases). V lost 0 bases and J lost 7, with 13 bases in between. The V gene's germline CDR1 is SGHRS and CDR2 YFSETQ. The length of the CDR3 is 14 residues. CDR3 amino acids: CASSLEVGGGGYTF. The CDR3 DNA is TGCGCCAGCAGCTTGGAGGTCGGGGGTGGTGGCTACACCTTC.

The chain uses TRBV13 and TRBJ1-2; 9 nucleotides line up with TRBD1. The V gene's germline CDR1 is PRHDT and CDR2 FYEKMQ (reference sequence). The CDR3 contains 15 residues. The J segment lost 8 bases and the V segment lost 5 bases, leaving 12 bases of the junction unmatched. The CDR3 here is CASSRQGGQNGGYTF. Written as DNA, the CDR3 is TGTGCCAGCAGCCGACAGGGGGGTCAGAACGGCGGCTACACCTTC.

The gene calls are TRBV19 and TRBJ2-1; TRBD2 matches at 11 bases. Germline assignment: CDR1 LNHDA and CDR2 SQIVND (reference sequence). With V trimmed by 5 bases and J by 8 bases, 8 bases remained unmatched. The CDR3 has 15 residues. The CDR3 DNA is TGTGCCAGTAGTGAGCTAGCGGGGGGCGGATATGAGCAGTTCTTC. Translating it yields CASSELAGGGYEQFF. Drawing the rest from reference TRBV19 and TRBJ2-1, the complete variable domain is DGGITQSPKYLFRKEGQNVTLSCEQNLNHDAMYWYRQDPGQGLRLIYYSQIVNDFQKGDIAEGYSVSREKKESFPLTVTSAQKNPTAFYLCASSELAGGGYEQFFGPGTRLTVL.

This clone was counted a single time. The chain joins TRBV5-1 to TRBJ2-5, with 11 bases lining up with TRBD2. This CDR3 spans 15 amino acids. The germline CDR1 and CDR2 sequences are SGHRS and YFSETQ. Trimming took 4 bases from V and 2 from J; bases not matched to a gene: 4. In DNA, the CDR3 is TGCGCCAGCAGCACCGTAGCGGGGGGGCAAGAGACCCAGTACTTC. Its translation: CASSTVAGGQETQYF. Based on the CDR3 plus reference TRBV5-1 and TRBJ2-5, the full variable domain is KAGVTQTPRYLIKTRGQQVTLSCSPISGHRSVSWYQQTPGQGLQFLFEYFSETQRNKGNFPGRFSGRQFSNSRSEMNVSTLELGDSALYLCASSTVAGGQETQYFGPGTRLLVL.

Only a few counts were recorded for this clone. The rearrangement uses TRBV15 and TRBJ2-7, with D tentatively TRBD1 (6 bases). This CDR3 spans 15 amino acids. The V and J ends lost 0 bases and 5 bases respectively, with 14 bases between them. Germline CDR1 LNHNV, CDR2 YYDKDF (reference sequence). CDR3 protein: CATSREGRGRNEQYF. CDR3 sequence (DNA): TGTGCCACCAGCAGAGAGGGCAGGGGTAGGAACGAGCAGTACTTC.

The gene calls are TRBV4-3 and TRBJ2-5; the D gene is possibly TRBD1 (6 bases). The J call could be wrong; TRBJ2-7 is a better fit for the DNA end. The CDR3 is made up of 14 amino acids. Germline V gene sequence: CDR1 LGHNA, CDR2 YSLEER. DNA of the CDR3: TGCGCCAGCAGTACAGGGAGTCTACCCTACGAGCAGTACTTC. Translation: CASSTGSLPYEQYF.